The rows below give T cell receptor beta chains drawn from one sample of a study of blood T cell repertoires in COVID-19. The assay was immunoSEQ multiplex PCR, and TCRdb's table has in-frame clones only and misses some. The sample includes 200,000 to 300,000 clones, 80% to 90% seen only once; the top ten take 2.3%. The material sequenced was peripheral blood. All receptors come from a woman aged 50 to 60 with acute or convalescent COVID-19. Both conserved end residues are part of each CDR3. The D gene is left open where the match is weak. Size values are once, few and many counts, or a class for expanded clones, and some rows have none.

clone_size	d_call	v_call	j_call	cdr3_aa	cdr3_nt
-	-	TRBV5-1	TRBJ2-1	CASSLFRKPGNEQFF	TGCGCCAGCAGCTTGTTTAGAAAGCCAGGGAATGAGCAGTTCTTC
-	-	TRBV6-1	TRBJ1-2	CASSEWDTPNYGYTF	TGTGCCAGCAGTGAATGGGACACCCCTAACTATGGCTACACCTTC
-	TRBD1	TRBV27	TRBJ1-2	CASSRPGGAGYTF	TGTGCCAGCAGCCGACCAGGGGGCGCCGGCTACACCTTC
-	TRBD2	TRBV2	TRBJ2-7	CASSVGGSLYEQYF	TGTGCCAGCAGTGTGGGCGGGAGCCTCTACGAGCAGTACTTC
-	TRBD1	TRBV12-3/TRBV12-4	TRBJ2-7	CASSRRQGVEQYF	TGTGCCAGCAGTAGGAGACAGGGCGTCGAGCAGTACTTC
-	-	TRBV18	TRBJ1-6	CASSQTGENSPLHF	TGTGCCAGCTCCCAAACCGGGGAGAATTCACCCCTCCACTTT
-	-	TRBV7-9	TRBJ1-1	CASSLGDTANTEAFF	TGTGCCAGCAGCTTAGGAGACACAGCGAACACTGAAGCTTTCTTT
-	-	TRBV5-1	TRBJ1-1	CASSGGEDTEAFF	TGCGCCAGCAGTGGGGGCGAGGACACTGAAGCTTTCTTT
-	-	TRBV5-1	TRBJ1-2	CASSLALADGYTF	TGCGCCAGCAGCTTGGCCTTGGCCGATGGCTACACCTTC
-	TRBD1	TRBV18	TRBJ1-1	CASSSRPQGEAFF	TGTGCCAGCTCAAGCCGGCCACAGGGGGAAGCTTTCTTT
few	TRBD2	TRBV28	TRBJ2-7	CASRGTSGKSYEQYF	TGTGCCAGCAGGGGGACTAGCGGGAAGTCCTACGAGCAGTACTTC
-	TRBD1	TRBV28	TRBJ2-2	CASSSRGQGAPTGELFF	TGTGCCAGCAGTTCTCGCGGACAGGGGGCGCCCACCGGGGAGCTGTTTTTT
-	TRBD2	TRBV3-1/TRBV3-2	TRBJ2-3	CASSQDPGLAARTDTQYF	TGTGCCAGCAGCCAAGATCCGGGACTAGCGGCCCGCACAGATACGCAGTATTTT
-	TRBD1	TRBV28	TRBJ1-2	CASSLVWIRGQGEGYGYTF	TGTGCCAGCAGCCTAGTTTGGATTAGGGGACAGGGGGAAGGATATGGCTACACCTTC
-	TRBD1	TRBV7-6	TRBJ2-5	CASSLVGQGVETQYF	TGTGCCAGCAGCTTAGTCGGACAGGGGGTAGAGACCCAGTACTTC
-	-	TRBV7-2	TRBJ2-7	CASRSSPSSYEQYF	TGTGCCAGCAGGTCCTCCCCGAGCTCCTACGAGCAGTACTTC
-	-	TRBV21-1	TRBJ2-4	CASSKEKDGRALGKNIQYF	TGTGCCAGCAGCAAAGAGAAGGACGGGAGGGCCTTAGGCAAAAACATTCAGTACTTC
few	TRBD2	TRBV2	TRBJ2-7	CASSDGGREGEQYF	TGTGCCAGCAGTGATGGCGGGAGGGAGGGCGAGCAGTACTTC
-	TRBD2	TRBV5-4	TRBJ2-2	CASSLASGSYTGELFF	TGTGCCAGCAGCTTGGCTAGCGGGAGTTACACCGGGGAGCTGTTTTTT
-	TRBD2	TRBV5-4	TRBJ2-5	CASSFGTSGGQETQYF	TGTGCCAGCAGCTTCGGGACTAGCGGGGGCCAGGAGACCCAGTACTTC
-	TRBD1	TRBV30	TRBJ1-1	CAWSGGQVNTEAFF	TGTGCCTGGAGTGGAGGACAGGTGAACACTGAAGCTTTCTTT
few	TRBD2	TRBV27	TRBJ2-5	CASSPGLATFQETQYF	TGTGCCAGCAGTCCCGGACTAGCGACATTTCAAGAGACCCAGTACTTC
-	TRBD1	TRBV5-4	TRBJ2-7	CASSLQGSYEQYF	TGTGCCAGCAGCTTACAGGGGTCCTACGAGCAGTACTTC
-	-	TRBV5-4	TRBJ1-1	CASKPDRSGEAFF	TGTGCCAGCAAACCAGACAGGTCTGGTGAAGCTTTCTTT
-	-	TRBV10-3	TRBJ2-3	CAIRSNDGPGTQYF	TGTGCCATCAGATCCAACGACGGCCCAGGTACGCAGTATTTT
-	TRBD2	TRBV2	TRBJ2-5	CASKKGLAGEETQYF	TGTGCCAGCAAGAAGGGACTAGCGGGAGAAGAGACCCAGTACTTC
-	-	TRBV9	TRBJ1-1	CASSVGGGVYTEAFF	TGTGCCAGCAGCGTAGGGGGAGGGGTCTACACTGAAGCTTTCTTT
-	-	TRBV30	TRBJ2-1	CAWSVISTSYNEQFF	TGTGCCTGGAGTGTAATTAGTACCTCCTACAATGAGCAGTTCTTC
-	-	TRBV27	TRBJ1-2	CASSLDGVGNYGYTF	TGTGCCAGCAGTTTAGACGGGGTAGGCAACTATGGCTACACCTTC
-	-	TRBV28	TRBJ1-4	CASRLDRANEKLFF	TGTGCCAGCAGGTTGGACAGAGCTAATGAAAAACTGTTTTTT
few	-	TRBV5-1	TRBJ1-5	CASSLGGGDQPQHF	TGCGCCAGCAGCTTGGGAGGAGGAGATCAGCCCCAGCATTTT
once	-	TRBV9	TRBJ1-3	CASSDRQIGNTIYF	TGTGCCAGCAGCGACCGACAAATTGGAAACACCATATATTTT
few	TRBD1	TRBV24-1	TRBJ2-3	CATSPGRTGETTDTQYF	TGTGCCACCAGCCCGGGTCGCACAGGGGAGACCACAGATACGCAGTATTTT
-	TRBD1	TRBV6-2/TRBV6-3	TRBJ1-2	CASSYPDRGYSYYGYTF	TGTGCCAGCAGTTACCCGGACAGGGGATACAGTTACTATGGCTACACCTTC
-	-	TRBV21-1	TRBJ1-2	CASSKGYRQRQNYGYTF	TGTGCCAGCAGCAAAGGGTATCGGCAGCGCCAAAACTATGGCTACACCTTC
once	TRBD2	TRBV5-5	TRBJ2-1	CASSRAGDSYNEQFF	TGTGCCAGCAGCCGAGCGGGAGACTCCTACAATGAGCAGTTCTTC
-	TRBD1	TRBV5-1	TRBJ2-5	CASSFKLQQPARQGQETQYF	TGCGCCAGCAGCTTTAAACTCCAGCAGCCCGCTCGACAGGGACAAGAGACCCAGTACTTC
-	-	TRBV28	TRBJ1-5	CASCMSRSQPQHF	TGTGCCAGCTGTATGAGTCGTAGTCAGCCCCAGCATTTT
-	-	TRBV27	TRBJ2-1	CASSSGGLSPIYNEQFF	TGTGCCAGCAGTTCGGGCGGACTCTCGCCTATATACAATGAGCAGTTCTTC
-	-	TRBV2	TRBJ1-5	CASSAQLNQPQHF	TGTGCCAGCAGCGCCCAGTTAAATCAGCCCCAGCATTTT
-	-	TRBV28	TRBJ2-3	CASIEDRASTDTQYF	TGTGCCAGCATCGAGGACAGAGCTAGCACAGATACGCAGTATTTT
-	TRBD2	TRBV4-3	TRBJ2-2	CASSQVFEGGWNTGELFF	TGCGCCAGCAGCCAAGTCTTTGAGGGAGGGTGGAACACCGGGGAGCTGTTTTTT
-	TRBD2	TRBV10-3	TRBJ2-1	CAISERAGGYNEQFF	TGTGCCATCAGTGAGAGAGCGGGAGGGTACAATGAGCAGTTCTTC
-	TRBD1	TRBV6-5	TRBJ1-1	CASRDRAGTEAFF	TGTGCCAGCAGGGACAGGGCTGGGACTGAAGCTTTCTTT
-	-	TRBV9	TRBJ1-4	CASSHLQGGNEKLFF	TGTGCCAGCAGCCATCTCCAGGGTGGGAATGAAAAACTGTTTTTT
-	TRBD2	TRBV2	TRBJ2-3	CASSELAGSTDTQYF	TGTGCCAGCAGTGAACTAGCGGGGAGCACAGATACGCAGTATTTT
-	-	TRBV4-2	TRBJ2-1	CASSQDLGDEQFF	TGTGCCAGCAGCCAAGATCTGGGCGATGAGCAGTTCTTC
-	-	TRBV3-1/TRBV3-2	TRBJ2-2	CASRVPSSGELFF	TGTGCCAGCAGGGTTCCTAGCTCCGGGGAGCTGTTTTTT
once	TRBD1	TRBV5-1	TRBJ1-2	CASSLETGGRDGYTF	TGCGCCAGCAGCTTGGAAACAGGGGGCAGGGATGGCTACACCTTC